Sequencing of this T cell receptor (beta chain) was carried out in a study of cytomegalovirus exposure and HLA in healthy donors. The junction had 8 bases not matched to a gene; V was cut back by 0 bases and J by 0 bases. Germline loops: CDR1 SGHRS, CDR2 YFSETQ. The CDR3 totals 17 residues. Amplification used 60 Vbeta primers and 13 Jbeta primers. TCRdb's copy holds only in-frame clones and misses some; the assay was immunoSEQ multiplex PCR. The table includes 100,000 to 150,000 clones, around 70% detected once. The sample was PBMCs. This clonotype was obtained from a woman aged 55-69 years in good health and CMV-seropositive. The chain joins TRBV5-1 to TRBJ1-2; 7 bases agree with TRBD1. The CDR3 coding sequence is TGCGCCAGCAGCTTGGCGCGGACAGGATTATCTAACTATGGCTACACCTTC. Translation gives CASSLARTGLSNYGYTF.